Ten or more counts support the clone carrying this T cell receptor beta chain. This entry comes from a study of T cells in Graves' hyperthyroidism and ophthalmopathy. RNA transcripts were the template for amplifying TCR beta CDR3 regions. A set of HTBI primers served as the primers for a first-round RT-PCR of the TCR CDR3. TCRdb passed the multiplex PCR reads through MiXCR, listing each CDR3 protein once. The table has approximately 400,000 distinct CDR3 sequences, more than 14% seen once. Germline values: CDR1 PRHDT, CDR2 FYEKMQ (reference sequence). Trimming cost V 7 bases and J 1 base, with 11 bases left between them. This CDR3 is 13 amino acids long.

The TCR comes from a woman in her twenties or thirties with Graves' ophthalmopathy. Sequenced material: blood. The rearrangement uses TRBV13 and TRBJ2-7; no clear D gene. The CDR3 region is CASTDGPSYEQYF. The CDR3 DNA follows: TGTGCCAGCACCGATGGCCCATCCTACGAGCAGTACTTC.